These 17 T cell receptor beta chains were all obtained from the same sample, sequenced in a study of cytomegalovirus exposure and HLA in healthy donors. Primers: 60 Vbeta forward and 13 Jbeta reverse. Using immunoSEQ multiplex PCR, the repertoire was profiled, and TCRdb retains in-frame clones only, with some absent. The top ten clones hold around 6% of a sample with approximately 130,000 clones, about 9.4% of them seen once. The source material was PBMCs. The receptors originated from a woman aged 40 to 55 in good health and CMV-seropositive.

This clone was detected a few times. The rearrangement links TRBV19 to TRBJ1-3; the match to TRBD1 covers 7 bases. V lost 7 bases and J lost 0; bases outside the gene matches: 6. The CDR3 has 15 amino acids. Germline CDR1 and CDR2: LNHDA and SQIVND (reference sequence). CDR3 in amino acids: CASIHRGGSGNTIYF. The CDR3 DNA reads as TGTGCCAGTATTCACAGGGGCGGCTCTGGAAACACCATATATTTT.

The chain is built from TRBV13 and TRBJ2-7, with 14 bases matching TRBD2. Germline CDR1 and CDR2: PRHDT and FYEKMQ (reference sequence). V was clipped by 2 bases and J by 7 bases; unmatched bases: 7. This CDR3 contains 16 residues. CDR3: CASSLKTSGGAGEQYF. CDR3 DNA: TGTGCCAGCAGCTTAAAGACTAGCGGGGGGGCCGGAGAGCAGTACTTC.

The chain couples TRBV10-3 to TRBJ2-7, with 9 nucleotides matching TRBD1. Per germline, CDR1 ENHRY and CDR2 SYGVKD. The CDR3 sequence is 14 residues long. J gave up 10 bases and V 6 bases, and 13 bases lay outside the gene matches. The CDR3 nucleotides are TGTGCCATCAGGTCGGGACAGGGTATAGTTCATCAGTACTTC. The encoded protein is CAIRSGQGIVHQYF.

This chain links TRBV5-1 with TRBJ2-7, with D possibly being TRBD2 (7 bases). Trimming took off 4 bases at V and 5 bases at J, with 16 bases between the two ends. This CDR3 has 14 residues. Per the germline V gene, CDR1 is SGHRS and CDR2 is YFSETQ. CDR3 protein: CASSPTGGQDEQYF. CDR3 DNA: TGCGCCAGCAGCCCAACGGGGGGCCAAGACGAGCAGTACTTC.

The sample holds a few counts of this clone. The gene calls are TRBV15 and TRBJ2-7, with a weak D call TRBD2 (6 bases). This CDR3 is 16 amino acids long. The germline V gene encodes CDR1 LNHNV and CDR2 YYDKDF (reference sequence). V was cut by 1 base and J by 4 bases, with 17 bases left in between. CDR3 amino acids: CATSRGRGGSRYEQYF. The CDR3 region has the DNA TGTGCCACCAGCAGAGGAAGAGGAGGGTCTCGGTACGAGCAGTACTTC.

DNA for the CDR3: TGTGCCAGCAGCCTAAAGGGGGCGCGTGGTACTGAAGCTTTCTTT. Translating gives CASSLKGARGTEAFF. This chain uses TRBV7-9 with TRBJ1-1; 7 bases are a match to TRBD1. CDR1 is SEHNR, CDR2 FQNEAQ, per germline (reference sequence). The CDR3 has 15 amino acids. J was trimmed by 5 bases and V by 5 bases; bases with no gene match: 11.

This clone was observed a handful of times. V and J are TRBV6-5 and TRBJ1-1, with D perhaps TRBD1 (6 bases). Trimming removed 5 bases from V and 5 bases from J, with 18 bases in between. This CDR3 contains 15 residues. In germline, CDR1 is MNHEY, CDR2 SVGAGI. The CDR3 spells CASSPRRGRSTEAFF. CDR3 DNA sequence: TGTGCCAGCAGTCCACGGCGGGGGCGAAGTACTGAAGCTTTCTTT.

This sequence joins TRBV5-1 and TRBJ1-2; 8 bases match TRBD1. J gave up 6 bases and V 0 bases, and 4 bases lay outside the gene matches. This CDR3 region has 14 residues. Germline V lookup: CDR1 SGHRS, CDR2 YFSETQ. The CDR3, as DNA: TGCGCCAGCAGCTTGGTCGGACAGGGAGATGGCTACACCTTC. This codes for CASSLVGQGDGYTF.

The CDR3 region is CASSLRGAGAHEQYF. In DNA, the CDR3 is TGTGCCAGCAGCTTACGGGGAGCAGGGGCCCACGAGCAGTACTTC. This chain uses TRBV11-2 with TRBJ2-7; possibly TRBD1 for D (6 bases). Germline loops: CDR1 SGHAT, CDR2 FQNNGV. The CDR3 spans 15 residues. V was cut by 2 bases and J by 5 bases, with 16 bases left in between.

J is TRBJ1-2 and V is TRBV5-8; D is unresolved. V was cut by 0 bases and J by 8 bases, with 14 bases left in between. CDR1 SGHTS and CDR2 YDEGEE come from the germline V gene. The CDR3 runs to 14 residues. The CDR3 sequence is CASSLVVGARGYTF. CDR3 nucleotides: TGTGCCAGCAGCTTGGTAGTGGGCGCAAGGGGCTACACCTTC.

The chain recombines TRBV5-6 with TRBJ1-5, with D tentatively TRBD1 (6 bases). Germline V lookup: CDR1 SGHDT, CDR2 YYEEEE. Trimming pared 0 bases from V and 6 bases from J, leaving 10 bases between. There are 14 residues in the CDR3. In DNA form, the CDR3 reads TGTGCCAGCAGCTTGGCCACAGGGAGTCAGCCCCAGCATTTT. Amino acid sequence: CASSLATGSQPQHF.

Only a few counts were recorded for this clone. This CDR3 reads CAWSAPATGWEQYF. The CDR3 DNA follows: TGTGCCTGGAGTGCCCCCGCGACAGGTTGGGAGCAGTACTTC. This chain uses TRBV30 with TRBJ2-7; D perhaps matches TRBD1 (6 bases). Trimming removed 1 base from V and 7 bases from J, with 17 bases in between. The CDR3 is 14 amino acids. The germline CDR1 and CDR2 sequences are GTSNPN and SVGIG (reference sequence).

This clone was seen more than once but under ten times. J is TRBJ2-1 and V is TRBV11-2; 10 positions agree with TRBD2. V shed 2 bases, J shed 7 bases, and the junction held 14 bases outside the gene matches. There are 18 residues in the CDR3. Germline values: CDR1 SGHAT, CDR2 FQNNGV. The CDR3 DNA sequence: TGTGCCAGCAGCTTATCAGTCCGGCCTAGCGGGGGTTTAAATGAGCAGTTCTTC. It yields the protein CASSLSVRPSGGLNEQFF.

CDR3 loop: CASSLQGVEDTQYF. The CDR3 bases are TGTGCCAGCAGCCTACAGGGGGTGGAAGATACGCAGTATTTT. V usage is TRBV7-2 and J usage is TRBJ2-3, with TRBD1 matching over 8 bases. The V and J ends lost 5 bases and 5 bases, in that order; junction bases with no gene match: 6. The CDR3 contains 14 residues. CDR1 SGHTA and CDR2 FQGNSA come from the germline V gene.

J is TRBJ2-3 and V is TRBV7-6, with 9 bases lining up with TRBD2. Per germline, CDR1 SGHVS and CDR2 FNYEAQ. The J segment lost 5 bases and the V segment lost 5 bases, leaving 8 bases of the junction unmatched. The CDR3 loop spans 15 amino acids. In DNA form, the CDR3 reads TGTGCCAGCAGCCCCCAGCGGGGGGCGGGAGATACGCAGTATTTT. Encoded protein: CASSPQRGAGDTQYF.

The CDR3 loop is CASSRDSANTGELFF. For the CDR3, the DNA is TGTGCCAGCAGTAGAGACAGCGCGAACACCGGGGAGCTGTTTTTT. V gene TRBV7-9 combines with J gene TRBJ2-2; perhaps TRBD1 as D (5 bases). This CDR3 has 15 amino acids. CDR1 SEHNR and CDR2 FQNEAQ come from the germline V gene (reference sequence). Trimming took 6 bases from V and 0 from J, leaving 11 bases between them.

The chain employs TRBV19 and TRBJ2-7; 9 bases are a match to TRBD1. Losses at the gene ends were 5 bases for V and 2 bases for J; bases not matched to a gene: 4. The CDR3 is made up of 14 amino acids. Germline V CDR1 and CDR2: LNHDA, SQIVND (reference sequence). The CDR3 DNA sequence: TGTGCCAGTAGTCCCCGGACAGGGGCCTACGAGCAGTACTTC. Translated, it gives CASSPRTGAYEQYF.